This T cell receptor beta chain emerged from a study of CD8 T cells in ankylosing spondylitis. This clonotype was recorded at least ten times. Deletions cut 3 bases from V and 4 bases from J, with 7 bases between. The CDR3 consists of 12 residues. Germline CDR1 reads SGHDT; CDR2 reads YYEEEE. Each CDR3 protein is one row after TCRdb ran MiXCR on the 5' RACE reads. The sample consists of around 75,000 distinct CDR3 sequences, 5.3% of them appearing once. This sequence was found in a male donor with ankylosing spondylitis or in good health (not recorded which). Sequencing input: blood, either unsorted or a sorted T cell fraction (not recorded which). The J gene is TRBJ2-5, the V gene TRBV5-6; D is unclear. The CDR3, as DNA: TGTGCCAGCAGCTCCATGATAGAGACCCAGTACTTC. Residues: CASSSMIETQYF.